This T cell receptor beta chain was recovered during a study of Ad26.COV2.S vaccination and SARS-CoV-2 variants. Across the study: Intramuscularly, Ad26.COV2.S was given either once or twice, 56 days apart.

This CDR3 has 15 residues. Germline lookup yields CDR1 WSHSY and CDR2 SAAADI. V shed 6 bases and J shed 2 bases, with 15 bases lying between them. The protocol was immunoSEQ multiplex PCR, while the TCRdb copy is restricted to in-frame clones and leaves out a portion. The table includes hundreds of thousands of clones, under 90% detected once. The treatment: around 19 received Ad26.COV2.S at low or high dose, single or two shots; a few received placebo; per-sample allocation not given. The samples were gathered on day 63 after the first injection of vaccine or placebo. Whoever gave the sample was an adult aged 18-55 years in Boston.

The clonotype was recovered from a person aged 18-60 years who received the Ad26.COV2.S COVID-19 vaccine or a placebo. Sequenced material: peripheral blood, taken in a trial of Ad26.COV2.S vaccine versus placebo. The chain joins TRBV10-2 to TRBJ2-3; TRBD2 is a possible D gene (6 bases). CDR3 sequence reads: CASSLRDLTTDTQYF. CDR3 sequence (DNA): TGCGCCAGCAGCCTCCGGGACTTGACCACAGATACGCAGTATTTT.